These 24 T cell receptor beta chains were all obtained from the same sample, sequenced in a study of CD8 T cell repertoires and HIV-1 epitope variants. The method was immunoSEQ multiplex PCR; TCRdb's version includes in-frame clones alone and lacks a portion of them. This sample yields about 5,100 clones, of which 65% to 80% are seen a single time; more than 40% belongs to the top ten. Antigens for these TCRs are unknown. The sample comprised cultured CD8+ T cells derived from PBMCs. All receptors derive from a male donor with HIV.

V and J are TRBV4-3 and TRBJ2-5, with D possibly matching TRBD2 (6 bases). V lost 0 bases to trimming and J lost 5 bases, with 13 bases between them. The CDR3 has 15 residues. The germline CDR1 and CDR2 sequences are LGHNA and YSLEER. The CDR3 DNA sequence: TGCGCCAGCAGCCAAGATTGGCGGGGTACGGAGACCCAGTACTTC. Encoded protein: CASSQDWRGTETQYF.

DNA of the CDR3: TGTGCCAGTAGTATGGGGGTAGCGGGAGAAGAGCAGTACTTC. This encodes CASSMGVAGEEQYF. The chain uses TRBV19 and TRBJ2-7; TRBD2 agrees at 9 bases. V shed 3 bases and J 7 bases; nucleotides not matched to a gene: 7. Germline-derived CDR1 and CDR2 are LNHDA and SQIVND (reference sequence). CDR3 length equals 14 residues.

The chain recombines TRBV21-1 with TRBJ2-4; the DNA was not used to check the table's D call, TRBD2. TRBV21-1 corresponds to a pseudogene. The CDR3 runs 18 residues. The CDR3 region is CASSKGGSGAGAKNIQYF. CDR3 sequence (DNA): TGTGCCAGCAGCAAAGGGGGTAGCGGAGCCGGAGCCAAAAACATTCAGTACTTC.

This clone appeared a few times. J is TRBJ2-5 and V is TRBV5-4; weak D call: TRBD2 (6 bases). This CDR3 is 15 amino acids long. Trimming stripped 5 bases from V and 2 bases from J, with 16 bases between. Germline CDR1 is SGHNT and CDR2 is YYREEE (reference sequence). CDR3: CASSPAGTSQETQYF. The CDR3 bases are TGTGCCAGCAGTCCCGCGGGGACTTCGCAAGAGACCCAGTACTTC.

This clone was detected a few times. V gene TRBV19 combines with J gene TRBJ1-1; no clear D gene. The CDR3 totals 14 residues. Trimming cost V 1 base and J 4 bases, with 10 bases left between them. Per the germline V gene, CDR1 is LNHDA and CDR2 is SQIVND (reference sequence). The CDR3 region has the DNA TGTGCCAGTAGTATAGGATGGGGTAGCACTGAAGCTTTCTTT. This translates into CASSIGWGSTEAFF.

The V and J genes are TRBV7-2 and TRBJ2-5, with 11 bases fitting TRBD1. The CDR3 contains 17 residues. CDR1 is SGHTA and CDR2 is FQGNSA in the germline V gene. V dropped 2 bases and J dropped 5; count of bases not matched to a gene: 10. CDR3 in amino acids: CASSLRFGTGGRETQYF. In DNA, the CDR3 is TGTGCCAGCAGCTTAAGATTCGGGACAGGGGGTAGGGAGACCCAGTACTTC.

The chain uses TRBV19 and TRBJ2-1; perhaps TRBD1 as D (5 bases). V gave up 6 bases and J gave up 3 bases, with 9 bases separating them. The CDR3 runs to 13 residues. Germline CDR1 is LNHDA and CDR2 is SQIVND (reference sequence). CDR3 region: CASSQTVYNEQFF. DNA for the CDR3: TGTGCCAGTAGCCAGACAGTCTACAATGAGCAGTTCTTC.

V gene TRBV4-3 combines with J gene TRBJ1-6; 7 nucleotides agree with TRBD1. Germline CDR1 is LGHNA and CDR2 is YSLEER. The V gene end was trimmed by 0 bases and the J gene end by 12 bases; junction bases not matched to a gene: 8. This CDR3 region has 15 residues. The CDR3 loop is CASSQEIGGILPLHF. The DNA of the CDR3 is TGCGCCAGCAGCCAAGAGATAGGGGGCATCTTACCCCTCCACTTT.

There are a few counts of this clone. The CDR3 spells CASSRSGFEQFF. The CDR3 nucleotides read TGTGCCAGCAGCCGCTCGGGGTTTGAGCAGTTCTTC. The chain is built from TRBV7-9 and TRBJ2-1, with D maybe TRBD2 (5 bases). Germline-derived CDR1 and CDR2 are SEHNR and FQNEAQ (reference sequence). V lost 5 bases and J 9 bases, leaving 11 bases between the germline ends. The CDR3 is 12 residues long.

The chain links TRBV29-1 to TRBJ2-1; D unclear. The CDR3 is 12 residues long. Between the trimmed V and J ends, which lost 0 bases and 13 bases, there was a span of 13 bases. Germline V gives CDR1 SQVTM, CDR2 ANQGSEA. This CDR3 reads CSVEDSELAQFF. The CDR3 DNA reads as TGCAGCGTTGAAGATTCGGAGTTGGCACAGTTCTTC.

This rearrangement joins TRBV6-5 to TRBJ1-1; D is possibly TRBD1 (6 bases). V lost 4 bases and J 3 bases, leaving 15 bases between the germline ends. CDR1 and CDR2 from the germline V gene are MNHEY and SVGAGI. The length of the CDR3 is 15 residues. As DNA, the CDR3 is TGTGCCAGCAGTTCGGCAGGGGTTTTGGACACTGAAGCTTTCTTT. Translated, it gives CASSSAGVLDTEAFF.

The chain combines TRBV9 with TRBJ1-1, with no clear D. This CDR3 contains 14 residues. V was pared by 4 bases and J by 2 bases, with 12 bases between. Germline loops: CDR1 SGDLS, CDR2 YYNGEE. CDR3 region: CASSPWTGNTEAFF. The DNA for the CDR3 is TGTGCCAGCAGCCCCTGGACCGGAAACACTGAAGCTTTCTTT. The full variable domain, with the rest looked up from reference TRBV9 and TRBJ1-1, is DSGVTQTPKHLITATGQRVTLRCSPRSGDLSVYWYQQSLDQGLQFLIQYYNGEERAKGNILERFSAQQFPDLHSELNLSSLELGDSALYFCASSPWTGNTEAFFGQGTRLTVV.

V and J are TRBV7-9 and TRBJ2-2, with 7 bases aligning to TRBD1. The CDR3 spans 13 residues. Trimming removed 2 bases from V and 11 bases from J; junction bases left unmatched: 5. Per germline, CDR1 SEHNR and CDR2 FQNEAQ (reference sequence). The CDR3 DNA follows: TGTGCCAGCAGCTTACCAGGGGGAGAAGAGCTGTTTTTT. Its protein is CASSLPGGEELFF.

The chain links TRBV29-1 to TRBJ1-1; TRBD1 matches at 7 bases. V trimming: 7 bases; J trimming: 2 bases; junction bases outside the gene matches: 1. Germline assignment: CDR1 SQVTM and CDR2 ANQGSEA. This CDR3 region has 11 residues. DNA of the CDR3: TGCAGCGGGGACAGTAACACTGAAGCTTTCTTT. It encodes CSGDSNTEAFF.

The chain has TRBV30 and TRBJ2-7; D gene unclear. Germline lookup yields CDR1 GTSNPN and CDR2 SVGIG (reference sequence). V was shortened by 0 bases and J by 2 bases, with 5 bases between the two germline ends. The CDR3 runs 12 residues. CDR3 bases: TGTGCCTGGAGTGTACCCCCCTACGAGCAGTACTTC. Translated, it gives CAWSVPPYEQYF.

The chain employs TRBV10-1 and TRBJ2-2; tentative D call: TRBD2 (6 bases). The CDR3 totals 15 residues. The V end lost 0 bases, the J end lost 8 bases, and 13 bases lay between the germline ends. CDR1 WNHNN and CDR2 SYGVQD come from the germline V gene (reference sequence). CDR3 bases: TGCGCCAGCAGTGAGTCGAAGGGAGGAGCGGGGGAGCTGTTTTTT. It encodes CASSESKGGAGELFF.

The CDR3 sequence is CSVQRDIKGGYTF. The CDR3 bases are TGCAGCGTACAGCGGGACATAAAGGGAGGCTACACCTTC. The chain has TRBV29-1 and TRBJ1-2; a possible D gene is TRBD1 (6 bases). The V gene lost 6 bases and the J gene lost 8 bases, with 19 bases spanning the gap. Germline CDR1 reads SQVTM; CDR2 reads ANQGSEA. CDR3 length: 13 residues.

V and J are TRBV13 and TRBJ2-7, with D perhaps matching TRBD2 (5 bases). Trimming took 5 bases from V and 2 from J, leaving 7 bases between them. Looked up from germline, CDR1 is PRHDT and CDR2 is FYEKMQ (reference sequence). The CDR3 contains 12 residues. This chain's CDR3 is CASSLGAYEQYF. In nucleotides, the CDR3 is TGTGCCAGCAGCCTCGGGGCCTACGAGCAGTACTTC.

The chain couples TRBV19 to TRBJ2-2; 8 positions match TRBD2. With 2 bases clipped from V and 6 bases from J, the junction kept 5 bases outside the gene matches. From germline, CDR1 is LNHDA and CDR2 SQIVND (reference sequence). This CDR3 has 15 residues. The CDR3 DNA reads TGTGCCAGTAGTATATCGGCGGGGGGCTCCGGGGAGCTGTTTTTT. Amino acids: CASSISAGGSGELFF.

The rearrangement joins TRBV25-1 to TRBJ2-4, with TRBD1 identical over 8 bases. The CDR3 loop spans 11 amino acids. Germline-derived CDR1 and CDR2 are MGHDK and SYGVNS. V was pared by 9 bases and J by 6 bases, with 1 base of the junction left unmatched. CDR3 amino acids: CASGQGNIQYF. Written as DNA, the CDR3 is TGTGCCAGTGGACAGGGAAACATTCAGTACTTC.

This clone has more than one count but fewer than ten. V gene TRBV19 combines with J gene TRBJ2-2; the D is unclear. Germline values: CDR1 LNHDA, CDR2 SQIVND (reference sequence). V was trimmed by 0 bases and J by 1 base, leaving 9 bases between them. CDR3 size: 16 residues. The CDR3 DNA sequence: TGTGCCAGTAGTATAGATCTTCGTGGGAACACCGGGGAGCTGTTTTTT. Amino acid sequence: CASSIDLRGNTGELFF.

The chain recombines TRBV6-5 with TRBJ2-3; TRBD2 matches at 7 bases. The V and J ends lost 5 bases and 5 bases, in that order; junction bases with no gene match: 7. The CDR3 contains 14 residues. The germline V gene encodes CDR1 MNHEY and CDR2 SVGAGI. The CDR3 sequence is CASSTGTIRDTQYF. As DNA, the CDR3 is TGTGCCAGCAGTACCGGGACTATTAGAGATACGCAGTATTTT.

This clone showed up just once. This chain connects TRBV6-4 to TRBJ2-3, with TRBD1 matching over 10 bases. Germline V gives CDR1 MRHNA, CDR2 SNTAGT. This CDR3 contains 15 residues. V was pared by 2 bases and J by 2 bases, with 1 base of the junction left unmatched. The CDR3 DNA is TGTGCCAGCAGTGACGGACAGGGGGACACAGATACGCAGTATTTT. It specifies CASSDGQGDTDTQYF.

This chain connects TRBV5-4 to TRBJ2-5; no clear D. This CDR3 has 15 residues. Trimming shortened V by 0 bases and J by 5 bases, and 14 bases separated the two germline ends. Germline V gene data show CDR1 as SGHNT and CDR2 as YYREEE (reference sequence). CDR3 sequence: CASSLALEVYETQYF. The CDR3 bases are TGTGCCAGCAGCTTGGCTCTAGAAGTTTACGAGACCCAGTACTTC.